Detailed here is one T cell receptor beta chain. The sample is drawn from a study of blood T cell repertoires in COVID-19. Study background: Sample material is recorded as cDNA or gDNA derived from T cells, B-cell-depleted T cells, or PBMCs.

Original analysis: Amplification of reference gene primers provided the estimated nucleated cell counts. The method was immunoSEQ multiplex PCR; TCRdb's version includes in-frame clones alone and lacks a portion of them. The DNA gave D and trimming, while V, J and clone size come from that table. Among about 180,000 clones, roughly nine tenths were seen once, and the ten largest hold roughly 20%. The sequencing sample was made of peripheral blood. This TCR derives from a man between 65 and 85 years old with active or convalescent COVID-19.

CDR3 in amino acids: CASSLQPTGIEQFF. CDR3 in DNA: TGTGCCAGCAGCTTACAGCCAACAGGGATTGAGCAGTTCTTC. The chain employs TRBV11-2 and TRBJ2-1, with D tentatively TRBD1 (6 bases). In germline, CDR1 is SGHAT, CDR2 FQNNGV. The ends were cut back, 2 bases at V and 9 bases at J, with 14 bases in the middle. This CDR3 comprises 14 residues.